This T cell receptor beta chain derives from a study of CD8+ T cells in alopecia areata. Worth noting for this clone: Its antigen is unidentified.

The study, taken as a whole, reports: Significant decreases in scalp clonality and expanded CD8+ clones followed tofacitinib treatment.

RNA extraction and reverse transcription yielded cDNA as sequencing template. Some clones are missing from TCRdb's copy, which holds only in-frame ones; the method was immunoSEQ multiplex PCR. The sample records about 190,000 clones, around three fifths being singletons. Trimming cost V 4 bases and J 2 bases, with 12 bases left between them. There are 14 residues in the CDR3. From germline, CDR1 is LGHNA and CDR2 YSLEER. Treatment defined: oral pan-JAK inhibitor, 5-10 mg twice daily. The V call is TRBV4-3, the J call TRBJ2-7; tentatively, D is TRBD2 (6 bases). The sequence derives from a human donor with alopecia areata. Sequences were derived from CD4+ T cells sorted from blood, sampled around week 50, from a patient treated with tofacitinib. The CDR3 loop is CASSLGLDAYEQYF. As DNA, the CDR3 is TGCGCCAGCAGCCTGGGACTGGATGCCTACGAGCAGTACTTC.